Detailed here is one TCR beta chain. Its antigen is as yet unknown. 5' RACE with UMI labels generated the TRB cDNA libraries. For each CDR3 protein, TCRdb gives one entry from its re-call of the 5' RACE reads, without DNA. The sample totals fewer than 55,000 distinct CDR3 sequences. This sample is drawn from a study of CXCR3-negative and CXCR3-positive naive CD8 T cells. Study as a whole: The TRB read total, about 135 million, broke down to about 1.5 +/- 0.3 million reads per library. General study findings and limits: CXCR3 expression partially decreased after cryopreservation; most assays used fresh PBMCs.

This clonotype originated in a human donor in good health. Some clones in this sample may be carry-over from other donors' samples. What was sequenced was naive CXCR3- CD8+ T cells from blood. The subset: CD45RO-CCR7+CD27+CD95- naive CD8+ T cells lacking CXCR3 (TNR3-).

The CDR3 spells CSVVSGLAGTSANEQFF. The V call is TRBV29-1, the J call TRBJ2-1; checking the TCRdb D call of TRBD2 is not possible without DNA. This CDR3 has 17 residues. Germline CDR1 and CDR2: SQVTM and ANQGSEA.